This T cell receptor beta chain was observed in a study of blood T cell repertoires in COVID-19. As originally analysed: It was from reference gene primer amplification that nucleated cell counts were estimated. Libraries were prepared by immunoSEQ multiplex PCR; TCRdb keeps only in-frame clonotypes and omits some of them. The DNA was the basis for D and trimming; V, J and clone size are from that table. The data hold about 150,000 clones, with 87% observed a single time. The CDR3 covers 16 residues. The junction had 9 bases not matched to a gene; V was cut back by 4 bases and J by 2 bases. Germline V CDR1 and CDR2: SGHNT, YYREEE (reference sequence).

The sequencing input was peripheral blood. The clonotype was recovered from an older man with acute or convalescent COVID-19. The V and J genes are TRBV5-4 and TRBJ2-3; TRBD1 matches 8 bases. The chain's CDR3 is CASSPGTGPATDTQYF. CDR3 DNA sequence: TGTGCCAGCAGCCCCGGGACAGGACCAGCCACAGATACGCAGTATTTT.